The 13 T cell receptor beta chains below were found in one sample sequenced in a study of chemoradiotherapy in HPV16-positive cancers. Sequencing was performed with immunoSEQ multiplex PCR; in TCRdb, only in-frame clones are kept and a portion is missing. This sample has about 29,000 clones, with roughly nine tenths found just once. This specimen was blood, taken from a patient who underwent chemoradiotherapy. These receptor sequences come from a human donor with HPV-associated anogenital cancer.

This clone appeared a single time. The chain couples TRBV7-8 to TRBJ1-4; 8 bases are shared with TRBD1. J was trimmed by 8 bases and V by 3 bases; bases with no gene match: 8. This CDR3 comprises 15 residues. Germline V lookup: CDR1 SGHVS, CDR2 FQNEAQ. The CDR3 DNA reads as TGTGCCAGCAGCTTGCGACAGGGGTCTGGGGAAAAACTGTTTTTT. It yields the protein CASSLRQGSGEKLFF.

Concerning this clone itself: The sample holds other DNA sequences that translate to the same CDR3. CDR3 bases: TGTGCCAGCAGCTTAGAGGGAACCGGGGAGCTGTTTTTT. Its protein product is CASSLEGTGELFF. The chain carries TRBV11-1 and TRBJ2-2; no clear D gene. Trimming took 1 base from V and 5 from J, leaving 5 bases between them. The CDR3 length is 13 residues. The germline V gene encodes CDR1 SGHAT and CDR2 FQDESV (reference sequence).

The rearrangement links TRBV7-3 to TRBJ1-3; D is possibly TRBD1 (6 bases). V was cut by 5 bases and J by 1 base, with 15 bases left in between. The CDR3 is 16 residues long. CDR1 and CDR2 from the germline V gene are SGHTA and FQGTGA. The CDR3 DNA reads as TGTGCCAGCAGCCGCGGACAGCCAAGTTCTGGAAACACCATATATTTT. Translating gives CASSRGQPSSGNTIYF.

The chain couples TRBV29-1 to TRBJ2-3, with 9 bases aligning to TRBD2. This CDR3 comprises 15 residues. Trimming at V came to 4 bases and at J to 2 bases, leaving 7 bases not matched to a gene. Germline CDR1 and CDR2: SQVTM and ANQGSEA. CDR3 sequence: CSVGVSGGYTDTQYF. In nucleotides, the CDR3 is TGCAGCGTTGGGGTTAGCGGGGGTTACACAGATACGCAGTATTTT.

The chain carries TRBV5-1 and TRBJ2-3; D unclear. The ends were cut back, 0 bases at V and 2 bases at J, with 13 bases in the middle. Germline values: CDR1 SGHRS, CDR2 YFSETQ. This CDR3 contains 16 residues. The chain's CDR3 is CASSLAGLATTDTQYF. The CDR3 DNA reads as TGCGCCAGCAGCTTGGCCGGGCTTGCCACCACAGATACGCAGTATTTT.

The rearrangement joins TRBV4-2 to TRBJ1-2; 9 positions match TRBD1. V gave up 2 bases and J gave up 4 bases; unmatched junction bases: 5. CDR3 length equals 15 residues. Per germline, CDR1 LGHNA and CDR2 YNFKEQ. The CDR3 bases are TGTGCCAGCAGCCAACGGGGACAGGGAGCCTATGGCTACACCTTC. Its protein product is CASSQRGQGAYGYTF.

This clone showed up just once. This chain uses TRBV2 with TRBJ2-7; weak D call: TRBD2 (5 bases). Germline V CDR1 and CDR2: SNHLY, FYNNEI. CDR3 length: 14 amino acids. V was cut by 6 bases and J by 0 bases, with 12 bases left in between. Here the CDR3 reads CASSAERFSYEQYF. The CDR3 DNA reads TGTGCCAGCAGCGCCGAGCGGTTCTCCTACGAGCAGTACTTC. The entire variable domain, with the rest obtained from reference TRBV2 and TRBJ2-7, is as follows: EPEVTQTPSHQVTQMGQEVILRCVPISNHLYFYWYRQILGQKVEFLVSFYNNEISEKSEIFDDQFSVERPDGSNFTLKIRSTKLEDSAMYFCASSAERFSYEQYFGPGTRLTVT.

This chain connects TRBV4-2 to TRBJ1-2; TRBD1 is a possible D gene (5 bases). CDR1 and CDR2 from the germline V gene are LGHNA and YNFKEQ. The CDR3 is 15 residues long. The V and J ends lost 0 bases and 4 bases respectively, with 12 bases between them. In DNA, the CDR3 is TGTGCCAGCAGCCAAGATTCTGGGGGGGTCTATGGCTACACCTTC. It specifies CASSQDSGGVYGYTF.

This clone came up once. The chain employs TRBV2 and TRBJ2-3; D unresolved. Trimming took off 6 bases at V and 1 base at J, with 14 bases between the two ends. Germline V gene lookup returns CDR1 SNHLY and CDR2 FYNNEI. The CDR3 consists of 15 residues. Here the CDR3 reads CASSLSSIGTDTQYF. DNA for the CDR3: TGTGCCAGCAGCCTCTCCTCAATCGGCACAGATACGCAGTATTTT.

The rearrangement uses TRBV5-4 and TRBJ1-4; D is perhaps TRBD1 (5 bases). The CDR3 is 14 amino acids. Germline CDR1 SGHNT, CDR2 YYREEE (reference sequence). V was cut by 4 bases and J by 11 bases, with 18 bases left in between. Written as DNA, the CDR3 is TGTGCCAGCAGCCTTGGACCCGGGGGAGGGAAACTGTTTTTT. It translates to CASSLGPGGGKLFF.

The chain carries TRBV15 and TRBJ2-7; 9 bases line up with TRBD1. CDR1 LNHNV and CDR2 YYDKDF come from the germline V gene (reference sequence). The CDR3 sequence is 14 residues long. Trimming cost V 4 bases and J 7 bases; bases outside gene matches: 8. The CDR3 spells CATSIRDRAGEQYF. In nucleotides, the CDR3 is TGTGCCACCAGCATCCGGGACAGGGCGGGAGAGCAGTACTTC.

The V gene is TRBV5-6, the J gene TRBJ2-2, with D possibly TRBD2 on 6 matching bases. Trimming took off 0 bases at V and 6 bases at J, with 12 bases between the two ends. Germline-derived CDR1 and CDR2 are SGHDT and YYEEEE. The CDR3 runs to 15 residues. The CDR3 reads CASSLGSGDSGELFF. In DNA, the CDR3 is TGTGCCAGCAGCTTGGGATCCGGGGACTCCGGGGAGCTGTTTTTT.

The CDR3 region has the DNA TGTGCCAGTAGTTTTGGACAGGGAAAAATGACCGATGAGCAGTTCTTC. This encodes CASSFGQGKMTDEQFF. The chain employs TRBV19 and TRBJ2-1, with 8 bases fitting TRBD1. V was pared by 5 bases and J by 8 bases, with 14 bases of the junction left unmatched. Germline V gene data show CDR1 as LNHDA and CDR2 as SQIVND (reference sequence). This CDR3 is 16 amino acids long.